The 12 T cell receptor beta chains below all came from one sample that was sequenced in a study of T-cell reconstitution after alpha-beta-depleted transplantation in children. Preparation of the TCRbeta library involved a method that used unique molecular identifiers. TCRdb ran MiXCR on the PCR reads and lists one entry per CDR3 protein. The sample lists a few hundred thousand distinct CDR3 sequences; about 17% were seen once. This sample comprised PBMCs from the stem cell graft donor, obtained from the stem cell graft. The source of these receptors is a human donor who donated a stem cell graft to a child with acute lymphoblastic leukemia.

This clonotype was counted between two and nine times. The chain combines TRBV21-1 with TRBJ2-5; TRBD1, the D gene given by the table, was not confirmed from the DNA. TRBV21-1 is tagged as a pseudogene. The CDR3 is 16 residues long. The CDR3 region is CASSKALETGVETQYF. The CDR3 DNA follows: TGTGCCAGCAGCAAAGCGCTGGAGACAGGGGTAGAGACCCAGTACTTC.

The chain carries TRBV5-1 and TRBJ2-1; weak D call: TRBD2 (6 bases). Germline CDR1 and CDR2: SGHRS and YFSETQ. This CDR3 comprises 18 residues. Trimming took 3 bases from V and 2 from J, leaving 21 bases between them. The CDR3 nucleotides are TGCGCCAGCAGCTCCCCCCGTGGGGTTAGCGGACCCTACAATGAGCAGTTCTTC. Its translation: CASSSPRGVSGPYNEQFF.

The chain employs TRBV7-8 and TRBJ2-1; TRBD1 or TRBD2 may be the D gene (6 bases each). Trimming stripped 0 bases from V and 2 bases from J, with 11 bases between. The CDR3 is made up of 16 amino acids. CDR1 and CDR2 from the germline V gene are SGHVS and FQNEAQ. The CDR3 spells CASSLAGGLPYNEQFF. The CDR3 DNA reads as TGTGCCAGCAGCTTAGCAGGGGGGTTGCCCTACAATGAGCAGTTCTTC.

The genes are TRBV6-1 and TRBJ2-7; TRBD1 aligns across 11 bases. V gave up 4 bases and J gave up 7 bases; unmatched junction bases: 6. CDR1 MNHNS and CDR2 SASEGT come from the germline V gene. The CDR3 covers 14 residues. CDR3 coding DNA: TGTGCCAGCAGTGCGGACAGGGGGCCCCTGGAGCAGTACTTC. The encoded protein is CASSADRGPLEQYF.

This chain links TRBV24-1 with TRBJ1-1; a weak D match, TRBD1 (5 bases). CDR3 size: 11 residues. V lost 9 bases and J 5 bases, leaving 9 bases between the germline ends. The V gene's germline CDR1 is KGHDR and CDR2 SFDVKD. CDR3 in amino acids: CATEAGTEAFF. CDR3 bases: TGTGCCACCGAGGCAGGGACTGAAGCTTTCTTT.

J is TRBJ2-7 and V is TRBV15; D gene unclear. Germline values: CDR1 LNHNV, CDR2 YYDKDF (reference sequence). Trimming cost V 0 bases and J 3 bases, with 12 bases left between them. The CDR3 contains 15 residues. CDR3 DNA sequence: TGTGCCACCAGCAGAGACGCCAGGACCTACTACGAGCAGTACTTC. It specifies CATSRDARTYYEQYF.

CDR3 in amino acids: CAISESGTDALYGYTF. Written as DNA, the CDR3 is TGTGCCATCAGTGAGTCGGGCACGGACGCCCTCTATGGCTACACCTTC. The chain joins TRBV10-3 to TRBJ1-2, with no clear D. Germline-derived CDR1 and CDR2 are ENHRY and SYGVKD. Trimming stripped 0 bases from V and 4 bases from J, with 15 bases between. This CDR3 comprises 16 residues.

V is TRBV7-8 and J is TRBJ2-1, with 12 bases fitting TRBD2. Trimming cost V 2 bases and J 10 bases; bases outside gene matches: 18. The CDR3 extends over 19 amino acids. Looked up from germline, CDR1 is SGHVS and CDR2 is FQNEAQ. CDR3 nucleotide sequence: TGTGCCAGCAGCTTAATGAATTATCCGACTAGCGGGAGTTCCGGAGAGCAGTTCTTC. It translates to CASSLMNYPTSGSSGEQFF.

This clonotype is a singleton in its sample. The junction does not match germline at one end; this may be a read error. The rearrangement links TRBV14 to TRBJ1-5; D is uncertain. This CDR3 has 15 amino acids. Germline assignment: CDR1 SGHDN and CDR2 FVKESK. The CDR3 sequence: CASSQDTVLNQPHHF. The DNA for the CDR3 is TGTGCCAGCAGCCAAGATACAGTATTAAATCAGCCCCACCATTTT. The full variable domain, in which reference TRBV14 and TRBJ1-5 provide the parts outside the CDR3, is EAGVTQFPSHSVIEKGQTVTLRCDPISGHDNLYWYRRVMGKEIKFLLHFVKESKQDESGMPNNRFLAERTGGTYSTLKVQPAELEDSGVYFCASSQDTVLNQPHHFGDGTRLSIL.

The chain links TRBV7-9 to TRBJ1-1; tentatively, D is TRBD1 (5 bases). CDR1 and CDR2 from the germline V gene are SEHNR and FQNEAQ (reference sequence). The V end was cut by 6 bases, the J end by 3 bases, with 14 bases between. CDR3 length: 14 amino acids. CDR3 loop: CASRPGPRDTEAFF. Here the CDR3 DNA reads TGTGCCAGCAGACCGGGACCACGCGACACTGAAGCTTTCTTT.

This clonotype was picked up a small number of times. The V and J genes are TRBV9 and TRBJ2-3; possibly TRBD2 for D (5 bases). The V end was cut by 3 bases, the J end by 3 bases, with 17 bases between. Germline V gene data show CDR1 as SGDLS and CDR2 as YYNGEE. The CDR3 runs to 16 residues. CDR3 nucleotide sequence: TGTGCCAGCAGCGCAGACCTAGGAGGTGTGACAGATACGCAGTATTTT. Translating it yields CASSADLGGVTDTQYF.

The V and J genes are TRBV20-1 and TRBJ2-5; 8 nucleotides align to TRBD2. After removal of 5 bases from V and 4 bases from J, the junction contained 12 bases not matched to a gene. The CDR3 length is 15 residues. Germline V lookup: CDR1 DFQATT, CDR2 SNEGSKA (reference sequence). Here the CDR3 DNA reads TGCAGTGCTGCCGAAGCGGGAGTGGGTCTAGAGACCCAGTACTTC. It translates to CSAAEAGVGLETQYF.